This entry lists 27 T cell receptor beta chains sequenced from one sample in a study of T cell responses to AZD1222 COVID-19 vaccine. Repertoires were generated with immunoSEQ multiplex PCR, while TCRdb's copy carries only in-frame clones and drops some. This sample has about 180,000 clones; roughly nine tenths occur once, and the top ten carry around 6.9%. Source: peripheral blood, taken on day 0 of AZD1222 vaccination. These receptors were collected from an adult in good health.

The chain is built from TRBV2 and TRBJ2-7; 7 bases line up with TRBD1. The V and J ends lost 5 bases and 3 bases, in that order; junction bases with no gene match: 13. Germline values: CDR1 SNHLY, CDR2 FYNNEI. The CDR3 sequence is 16 residues long. The CDR3 is CASSFNPGQNYYEQYF. The CDR3 nucleotides read TGTGCCAGCAGTTTCAACCCGGGACAGAATTACTACGAGCAGTACTTC.

This chain joins TRBV29-1 and TRBJ1-2, with TRBD1 matching over 7 bases. The CDR3 is 13 amino acids. CDR1 is SQVTM, CDR2 ANQGSEA, per germline. Trimming took 6 bases from V and 5 from J; bases not matched to a gene: 9. The CDR3 reads CSVADRAGYGYTF. Here the CDR3 DNA reads TGCAGCGTAGCCGACAGGGCTGGGTATGGCTACACCTTC.

The rearrangement links TRBV28 to TRBJ1-3; D is perhaps TRBD1 (5 bases). Trimming removed 8 bases at V and 6 bases at J, with 14 bases between. Germline V gene lookup returns CDR1 MDHEN and CDR2 SYDVKM. The CDR3 is 13 amino acids. DNA of the CDR3: TGTGCCAGCTCCCTGGGGCAAGAAAACACCATATATTTT. This sequence encodes CASSLGQENTIYF. The variable domain in full, completed from reference TRBV28 and TRBJ1-3, reads DVKVTQSSRYLVKRTGEKVFLECVQDMDHENMFWYRQDPGLGLRLIYFSYDVKMKEKGDIPEGYSVSREKKERFSLILESASTNQTSMYLCASSLGQENTIYFGEGSWLTVV.

The chain couples TRBV18 to TRBJ1-1; no clear D. The V end was cut by 3 bases, the J end by 0 bases, with 11 bases between. Germline V lookup: CDR1 KGHSH, CDR2 LQKENI. The CDR3 has 15 amino acids. The CDR3 DNA follows: TGTGCCAGCTCACCCCTGGGAATTATGAACACTGAAGCTTTCTTT. This translates into CASSPLGIMNTEAFF.

The V gene is TRBV11-2, the J gene TRBJ2-3; 16 bases are shared with TRBD2. Per the germline V gene, CDR1 is SGHAT and CDR2 is FQNNGV. The CDR3 has 19 residues. Germline trimming cut 5 bases from V and 5 bases from J; bases unmatched to any gene: 13. The CDR3 reads CASSPVPGLAGGVLDTQYF. As DNA, the CDR3 is TGTGCCAGCAGCCCTGTCCCGGGACTAGCGGGGGGGGTGTTAGATACGCAGTATTTT.

The chain uses TRBV28 and TRBJ2-6, with 9 bases aligning to TRBD1. Germline V gene sequence: CDR1 MDHEN, CDR2 SYDVKM. CDR3 size: 21 residues. J gave up 0 bases and V 5 bases, and 17 bases lay outside the gene matches. CDR3 coding DNA: TGTGCCAGCAGTCCTGGACAGGGGTTTGCCCTTCCATCCTCTGGGGCCAACGTCCTGACTTTC. Its translation is CASSPGQGFALPSSGANVLTF.

J is TRBJ2-3 and V is TRBV11-3; a weak D match, TRBD2 (5 bases). The V gene lost 0 bases and the J gene lost 4 bases, with 11 bases spanning the gap. Germline loops: CDR1 SGHNT, CDR2 YENEEA. This CDR3 comprises 15 residues. CDR3 nucleotides: TGTGCCAGCAGCTTAGATTATTCGGGGTCAGATACGCAGTATTTT. This encodes CASSLDYSGSDTQYF.

The chain recombines TRBV14 with TRBJ2-2, with D perhaps matching TRBD2 (5 bases). The CDR3 runs 14 residues. V dropped 1 base and J dropped 7 bases, with 10 bases sitting between them. Germline assignment: CDR1 SGHDN and CDR2 FVKESK. The CDR3 nucleotides read TGTGCCAGCAGCCAAGTTTCCGGGGTCGGGGAGCTGTTTTTT. Protein product: CASSQVSGVGELFF.

This rearrangement joins TRBV6-2 or TRBV6-3 to TRBJ2-2; no reliable D call. With 4 bases removed from V and 5 bases from J, the gap between germline ends came to 8 bases. From germline, CDR1 is MNHEY and CDR2 SVGEGT. This CDR3 region has 13 residues. In DNA, the CDR3 is TGTGCCAGCAGTTGGATCGAAACCGGGGAGCTGTTTTTT. Amino acid sequence: CASSWIETGELFF.

This sequence joins TRBV15 and TRBJ2-4, with unresolved D. V lost 0 bases and J lost 6, with 12 bases in between. The CDR3 runs to 15 residues. Germline V gene lookup returns CDR1 LNHNV and CDR2 YYDKDF (reference sequence). The CDR3 nucleotides read TGTGCCACCAGCAGAGATCCGCTAACCGGAAACATTCAGTACTTC. It encodes CATSRDPLTGNIQYF. The variable domain in full, with the rest retrieved from reference TRBV15 and TRBJ2-4, is DAMVIQNPRYQVTQFGKPVTLSCSQTLNHNVMYWYQQKSSQAPKLLFHYYDKDFNNEADTPDNFQSRRPNTSFCFLDIRSPGLGDTAMYLCATSRDPLTGNIQYFGAGTRLSVL.

The rearrangement joins TRBV3-1 (or the pseudogene TRBV3-2) to TRBJ2-2, with 10 bases fitting TRBD2. V was clipped by 3 bases and J by 6 bases; unmatched bases: 10. Germline assignment: CDR1 LGHDT and CDR2 YNNKEL (reference sequence). CDR3 length equals 17 residues. The DNA of the CDR3 is TGTGCCAGCAGCCACCCAGAGCGGGGGGGCTCTTCCGGGGAGCTGTTTTTT. This codes for CASSHPERGGSSGELFF.

This chain uses TRBV10-2 with TRBJ1-6, with D perhaps TRBD1 (5 bases). Trimming cost V 2 bases and J 7 bases, with 18 bases left between them. Germline V gives CDR1 WSHSY, CDR2 SAAADI. The CDR3 is 17 residues long. CDR3 amino acids: CASSEPQRDGTNSPLHF. CDR3 coding DNA: TGCGCCAGCAGTGAGCCACAAAGGGACGGTACAAATTCACCCCTCCACTTT.

The rearrangement uses TRBV24-1 and TRBJ2-1; D possibly corresponds to TRBD1 (6 bases). This CDR3 contains 16 residues. Germline CDR1 reads KGHDR; CDR2 reads SFDVKD. V lost 5 bases and J 0 bases, leaving 13 bases between the germline ends. CDR3: CATSGRTDSSYNEQFF. The CDR3 nucleotides read TGTGCCACCAGTGGCCGGACAGACAGCTCCTACAATGAGCAGTTCTTC.

V is TRBV12-3 or TRBV12-4 and J is TRBJ1-2; 8 bases match TRBD1. V shed 8 bases and J 13 bases; nucleotides not matched to a gene: 12. There are 12 residues in the CDR3. The CDR3 spells CASLARGHGCTF. CDR3 nucleotides: TGTGCCAGCTTGGCCAGGGGGCACGGATGCACCTTC.

The chain couples TRBV7-8 to TRBJ1-3, with D possibly TRBD1 on 6 matching bases. The CDR3 extends over 20 amino acids. The V gene lost 5 bases and the J gene lost 2 bases, with 28 bases spanning the gap. Looked up from germline, CDR1 is SGHVS and CDR2 is FQNEAQ. As DNA, the CDR3 is TGTGCCAGCAGCCGAGATACACCCAGAAGGGGGTCCTCTGCTGGAAACACCATATATTTT. Amino acids: CASSRDTPRRGSSAGNTIYF.

This clone was recorded only once. CDR3 nucleotide sequence: TGTGCCAGCAGTCTTGAGGGGGTAATTCGCGGCTATGGCTACACCTTC. Translation gives CASSLEGVIRGYGYTF. The chain carries TRBV28 and TRBJ1-2; a possible D gene is TRBD1 (6 bases). The V gene lost 5 bases and the J gene lost 4 bases, with 20 bases spanning the gap. Germline V gene data show CDR1 as MDHEN and CDR2 as SYDVKM. The CDR3 sequence is 16 residues long.

The V and J genes are TRBV6-6 and TRBJ1-2; 8 bases align to TRBD1. Germline CDR1 is MNHNY and CDR2 is SVGAGI (reference sequence). The CDR3 runs 14 residues. The ends lost 2 bases at V and 4 bases at J; junction bases unmatched: 3. CDR3: CASSYDDRGYGYTF. The CDR3 DNA follows: TGTGCCAGCAGTTACGATGACAGGGGCTATGGCTACACCTTC.

This chain joins TRBV2 and TRBJ2-7; no firm D call. The CDR3 loop spans 13 amino acids. Germline V gene lookup returns CDR1 SNHLY and CDR2 FYNNEI. V gave up 7 bases and J gave up 2 bases, with 12 bases separating them. CDR3 in amino acids: CASNQYLAYEQYF. The CDR3 DNA follows: TGTGCCAGCAATCAGTATTTAGCCTACGAGCAGTACTTC.

A few counts support this clone. In the same sample, other DNA sequences code for this CDR3. The rearrangement uses TRBV6-5 and TRBJ1-2, with 9 bases fitting TRBD1. Germline V lookup: CDR1 MNHEY, CDR2 SVGAGI. The length of the CDR3 is 14 residues. The ends lost 0 bases at V and 4 bases at J; junction bases unmatched: 0. The CDR3 reads CASSYSTGGYGYTF. As DNA, the CDR3 is TGTGCCAGCAGTTACTCGACAGGGGGCTATGGCTACACCTTC.

This clone has only one observation. J is TRBJ2-7 and V is TRBV7-3, with TRBD1 matching 9 bases. Looked up from germline, CDR1 is SGHTA and CDR2 is FQGTGA. J gave up 2 bases and V 2 bases, and 1 base lay outside the gene matches. The CDR3 loop spans 14 amino acids. The chain's CDR3 is CASSLGTGTYEQYF. CDR3 in DNA: TGTGCCAGCAGCTTAGGGACAGGGACCTACGAGCAGTACTTC.

J is TRBJ1-5 and V is TRBV7-2, with D possibly TRBD1 on 6 matching bases. This CDR3 has 16 residues. Germline CDR1 and CDR2: SGHTA and FQGNSA. V shed 0 bases and J shed 4 bases, with 13 bases lying between them. CDR3 amino acids: CASSLASDRQNQPQHF. DNA of the CDR3: TGTGCCAGCAGCTTAGCGTCGGACAGACAAAATCAGCCCCAGCATTTT.

The V call is TRBV10-3, the J call TRBJ2-3, with TRBD2 matching 8 bases. This CDR3 has 15 amino acids. Losses at the gene ends were 8 bases for V and 2 bases for J; bases not matched to a gene: 9. Germline CDR1 reads ENHRY; CDR2 reads SYGVKD. CDR3 nucleotides: TGTGCCATCGCGTCACTAGCGGCCTCCACAGATACGCAGTATTTT. Residues: CAIASLAASTDTQYF.

The V call is TRBV5-4, the J call TRBJ2-1; D possibly uses TRBD1 or TRBD2 (5 bases each). The CDR3 runs 13 residues. Germline CDR1 reads SGHNT; CDR2 reads YYREEE (reference sequence). Trimming pared 10 bases from V and 2 bases from J, leaving 13 bases between. The CDR3 region is CAFWGRTYNEQFF. CDR3 coding DNA: TGTGCCTTCTGGGGGAGAACCTACAATGAGCAGTTCTTC.

This clone occurred once. This rearrangement joins TRBV19 to TRBJ1-5, with a tentative D call TRBD1 (5 bases). CDR1 is LNHDA, CDR2 SQIVND, per germline (reference sequence). This CDR3 has 13 residues. Trimming removed 5 bases from V and 3 bases from J, with 8 bases in between. CDR3 residues: CASSRGVNQPQHF. Here the CDR3 DNA reads TGTGCCAGTAGTCGGGGGGTCAATCAGCCCCAGCATTTT.

The chain links TRBV30 to TRBJ2-1, with 15 bases fitting TRBD2. The CDR3 runs 14 residues. V was pared by 4 bases and J by 16 bases, with 11 bases of the junction left unmatched. CDR1 GTSNPN and CDR2 SVGIG come from the germline V gene (reference sequence). The CDR3 here is CAWIRTSGGASDFF. Here the CDR3 DNA reads TGTGCCTGGATTAGGACTAGCGGGGGGGCGAGTGATTTCTTC.

The V and J genes are TRBV24-1 and TRBJ1-1, with 9 bases lining up with TRBD1. The trim removed 4 bases at V and 4 bases at J, leaving 3 bases unmatched. Germline assignment: CDR1 KGHDR and CDR2 SFDVKD. This CDR3 comprises 14 residues. CDR3 coding DNA: TGTGCCACCAGTGACCCGGGACAGGGCACTGAAGCTTTCTTT. This encodes CATSDPGQGTEAFF.

The chain links TRBV10-3 to TRBJ1-2, with D possibly being TRBD1 (6 bases). V was cut by 5 bases and J by 7 bases, with 17 bases left in between. Per germline, CDR1 ENHRY and CDR2 SYGVKD. The CDR3 is made up of 14 amino acids. This chain's CDR3 is CAISITSTGSGYTF. In DNA form, the CDR3 reads TGTGCCATCAGTATTACCAGTACAGGGTCTGGCTACACCTTC.